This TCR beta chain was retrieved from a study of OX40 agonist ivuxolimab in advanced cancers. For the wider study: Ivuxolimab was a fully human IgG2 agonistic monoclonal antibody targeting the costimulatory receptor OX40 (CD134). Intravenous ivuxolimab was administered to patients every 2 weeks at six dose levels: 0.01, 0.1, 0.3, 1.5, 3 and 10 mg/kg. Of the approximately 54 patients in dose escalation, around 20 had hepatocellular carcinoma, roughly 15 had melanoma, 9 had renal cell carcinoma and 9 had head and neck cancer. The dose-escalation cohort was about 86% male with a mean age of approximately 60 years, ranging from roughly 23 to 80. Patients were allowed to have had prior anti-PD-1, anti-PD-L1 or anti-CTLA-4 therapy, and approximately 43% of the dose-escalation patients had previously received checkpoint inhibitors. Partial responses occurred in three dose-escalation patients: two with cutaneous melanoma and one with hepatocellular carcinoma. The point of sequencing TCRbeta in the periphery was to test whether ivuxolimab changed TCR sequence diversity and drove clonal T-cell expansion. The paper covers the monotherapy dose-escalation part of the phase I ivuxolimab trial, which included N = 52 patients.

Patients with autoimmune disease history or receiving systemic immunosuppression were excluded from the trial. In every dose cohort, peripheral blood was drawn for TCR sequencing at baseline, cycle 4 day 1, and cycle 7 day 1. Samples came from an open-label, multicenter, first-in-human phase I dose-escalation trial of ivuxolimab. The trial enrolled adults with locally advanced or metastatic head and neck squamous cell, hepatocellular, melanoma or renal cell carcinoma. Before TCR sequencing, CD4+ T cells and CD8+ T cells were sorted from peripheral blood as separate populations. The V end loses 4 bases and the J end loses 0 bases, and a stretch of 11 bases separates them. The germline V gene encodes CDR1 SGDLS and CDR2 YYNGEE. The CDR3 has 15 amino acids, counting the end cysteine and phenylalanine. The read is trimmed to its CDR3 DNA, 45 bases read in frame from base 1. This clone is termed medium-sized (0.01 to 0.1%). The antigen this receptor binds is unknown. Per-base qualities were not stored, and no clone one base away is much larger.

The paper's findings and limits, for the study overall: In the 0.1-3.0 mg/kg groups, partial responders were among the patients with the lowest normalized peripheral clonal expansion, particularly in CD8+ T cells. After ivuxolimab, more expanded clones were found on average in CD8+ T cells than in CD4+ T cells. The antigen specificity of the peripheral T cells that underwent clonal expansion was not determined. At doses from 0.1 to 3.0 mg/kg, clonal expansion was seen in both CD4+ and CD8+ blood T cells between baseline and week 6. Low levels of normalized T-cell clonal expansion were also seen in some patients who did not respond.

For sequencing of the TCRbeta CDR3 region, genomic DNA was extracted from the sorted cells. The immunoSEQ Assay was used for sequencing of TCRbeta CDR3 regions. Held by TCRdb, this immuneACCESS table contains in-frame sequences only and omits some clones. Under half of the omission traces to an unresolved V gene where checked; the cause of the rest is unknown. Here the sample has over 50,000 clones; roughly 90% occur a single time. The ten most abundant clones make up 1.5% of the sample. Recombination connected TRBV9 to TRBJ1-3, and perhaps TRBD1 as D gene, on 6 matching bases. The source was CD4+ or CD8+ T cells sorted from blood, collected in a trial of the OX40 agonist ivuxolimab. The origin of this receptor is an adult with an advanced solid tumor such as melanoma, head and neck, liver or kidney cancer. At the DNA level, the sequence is TGTGCCAGCAGCTTTACAGGGCTCTCTGGAAACACCATATATTTT. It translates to CASSFTGLSGNTIYF.